The 15 T cell receptor beta chains in this list originate from one sample, sequenced in a study of blood T cells in healthy people across ages. A second PCR of 7 to 11 cycles used a sample-barcoded 5' primer and a J-beta primer mix. TCRdb ran MiXCR on the 5' RACE reads and lists one entry per CDR3 protein. The data show about 670,000 distinct CDR3 sequences, 40% to 65% seen once. The sequenced material came from blood. Receptors originate from a woman of 80 years or more in good health.

This chain joins TRBV12-3 or TRBV12-4 and TRBJ2-1; 16 nucleotides line up with TRBD2. V was pared by 3 bases and J by 2 bases, with 10 bases of the junction left unmatched. The CDR3 is made up of 20 amino acids. The CDR3 sequence is CASSFREGLAGGKPYNEQFF. In nucleotides, the CDR3 is TGTGCCAGCAGTTTTCGGGAGGGACTAGCGGGGGGGAAACCCTACAATGAGCAGTTCTTC.

The chain combines TRBV10-3 with TRBJ1-1, with D perhaps matching TRBD1 (5 bases). The length of the CDR3 is 13 residues. Germline values: CDR1 ENHRY, CDR2 SYGVKD. With 6 bases removed from V and 1 base from J, the gap between germline ends came to 9 bases. CDR3 loop: CAIRQGPNTEAFF. In DNA, the CDR3 is TGTGCCATCAGGCAGGGTCCGAACACTGAAGCTTTCTTT.

At least ten counts were recorded for this clonotype. J is TRBJ2-5 and V is TRBV20-1; D not certain. V was trimmed by 0 bases and J by 4 bases, leaving 6 bases between them. CDR3 length equals 12 residues. Germline V gene data show CDR1 as DFQATT and CDR2 as SNEGSKA (reference sequence). The CDR3 loop is CSARDIIETQYF. CDR3 bases: TGCAGTGCTAGAGATATAATAGAGACCCAGTACTTC.

At least ten counts were recorded for this clonotype. This chain uses TRBV15 with TRBJ2-7; 7 bases are shared with TRBD2. The CDR3 is made up of 16 amino acids. Germline values: CDR1 LNHNV, CDR2 YYDKDF (reference sequence). Trimming at V came to 0 bases and at J to 2 bases, leaving 7 bases not matched to a gene. CDR3 sequence reads: CATSRETGGKTYEQYF. Here the CDR3 DNA reads TGTGCCACCAGCAGAGAGACGGGAGGAAAAACCTACGAGCAGTACTTC.

The V call is TRBV7-2, the J call TRBJ2-3; no firm D call. The V and J ends lost 0 bases and 10 bases respectively, with 14 bases between them. Germline CDR1 and CDR2: SGHTA and FQGNSA. The CDR3 totals 14 residues. CDR3 DNA: TGTGCCAGCAGCTTAGCGCTTTTGGGTAGTGCGCAGTATTTT. This gives the protein CASSLALLGSAQYF.

At least ten counts were recorded for this clonotype. The rearrangement links TRBV29-1 to TRBJ2-4; D gene uncertain. Germline V lookup: CDR1 SQVTM, CDR2 ANQGSEA. The CDR3 contains 11 residues. The ends were cut back, 5 bases at V and 2 bases at J, with 4 bases in the middle. CDR3 nucleotides: TGCAGCGTTCATACCAAAAACATTCAGTACTTC. It specifies CSVHTKNIQYF.

The chain has TRBV5-1 and TRBJ2-5, with 11 bases identical to TRBD2. The CDR3 consists of 16 residues. Germline V gene data show CDR1 as SGHRS and CDR2 as YFSETQ. V shed 4 bases, J shed 11 bases, and the junction held 16 bases outside the gene matches. CDR3 nucleotide sequence: TGCGCCAGCAGCATGGGACTAGCGGTTGTGGGCAATGAGCAGTACTTC. Residues: CASSMGLAVVGNEQYF.

Details on this clonotype: This clone may be a read error of a much larger clone one base away. The chain recombines TRBV3-1 with TRBJ2-1; TRBD2 matches 9 bases. Germline CDR1 is LGHDT and CDR2 is YNNKEL (reference sequence). Germline trimming cut 0 bases from V and 13 bases from J; bases unmatched to any gene: 22. The length of the CDR3 is 19 residues. This CDR3 reads CASSQDPRSSGDIQETQFF. In DNA form, the CDR3 reads TGTGCCAGCAGCCAAGATCCTCGGTCTAGCGGGGACATCCAAGAGACCCAGTTCTTC.

The chain recombines TRBV4-1 with TRBJ2-7; the D gene is possibly TRBD2 (6 bases). The DNA end lines up better with TRBJ2-5; the J call may be wrong. Germline lookup yields CDR1 MGHRA and CDR2 YSYEKL. This CDR3 spans 13 amino acids. CDR3 sequence: CASSHPGGETQYF. The DNA for the CDR3 is TGCGCCAGCAGCCACCCCGGGGGAGAGACCCAGTACTTC.

The V gene is TRBV20-1, the J gene TRBJ2-5; weak D call: TRBD1 (6 bases). Germline loops: CDR1 DFQATT, CDR2 SNEGSKA (reference sequence). The V end lost 6 bases, the J end lost 5 bases, and 19 bases lay between the germline ends. The CDR3 is 14 amino acids. The chain's CDR3 is CSARSSGATETQYF. For the CDR3, the DNA is TGCAGTGCCAGGTCATCAGGGGCCACGGAGACCCAGTACTTC.

The chain uses TRBV7-2 and TRBJ2-3; D ambiguous. Germline V CDR1 and CDR2: SGHTA, FQGNSA. There are 16 residues in the CDR3. V dropped 1 base and J dropped 1 base, with 12 bases sitting between them. CDR3 nucleotide sequence: TGTGCCAGCAGCTTAGGGCATGGTGGTGGCACAGATACGCAGTATTTT. This translates into CASSLGHGGGTDTQYF.

As for this clonotype: A clone one base away is much larger, so this may be a read error. The chain joins TRBV6-1 to TRBJ2-4, with a weak D call TRBD1 (5 bases). The CDR3 length is 13 residues. The germline gives CDR1 MNHNS, CDR2 SASEGT. Trimming left V 8 bases short and J 8 bases short, with 16 bases between. The CDR3 region is CASGRRQSDIQYF. The CDR3 coding sequence is TGTGCCAGCGGCCGAAGACAGTCAGACATTCAGTACTTC.

This clonotype was observed many times. One end of the junction does not line up with germline, which may come from a read error. The chain links TRBV3-1 to TRBJ2-3, with a possible D match to TRBD1 (5 bases). Germline V gene sequence: CDR1 LGHDT, CDR2 YNNKEL (reference sequence). CDR3 size: 14 residues. The CDR3 is CASSQGVGTDTQYF. In DNA, the CDR3 is TGTGCCAGCAGTCAAGGGGTGGGCACAGATACGCAGTATTTT.

This clonotype was found many times. This chain links TRBV4-1 with TRBJ2-3; no firm D call. Trimming removed 0 bases at V and 4 bases at J, with 11 bases between. CDR1 MGHRA and CDR2 YSYEKL come from the germline V gene. The CDR3 extends over 15 amino acids. The CDR3 DNA sequence: TGCGCCAGCAGCCAAGATCAGGTCCGTCCAGATACGCAGTATTTT. Protein: CASSQDQVRPDTQYF.

The V call is TRBV29-1, the J call TRBJ2-3; a weak D match, TRBD2 (6 bases). In germline, CDR1 is SQVTM, CDR2 ANQGSEA. V lost 7 bases and J lost 5, with 28 bases in between. The CDR3 spans 17 residues. The CDR3 DNA sequence: TGCAGCGCCCGGGGAGGTATCAGCGGCCTTCGGGGAGATACGCAGTATTTT. Encoded protein: CSARGGISGLRGDTQYF.